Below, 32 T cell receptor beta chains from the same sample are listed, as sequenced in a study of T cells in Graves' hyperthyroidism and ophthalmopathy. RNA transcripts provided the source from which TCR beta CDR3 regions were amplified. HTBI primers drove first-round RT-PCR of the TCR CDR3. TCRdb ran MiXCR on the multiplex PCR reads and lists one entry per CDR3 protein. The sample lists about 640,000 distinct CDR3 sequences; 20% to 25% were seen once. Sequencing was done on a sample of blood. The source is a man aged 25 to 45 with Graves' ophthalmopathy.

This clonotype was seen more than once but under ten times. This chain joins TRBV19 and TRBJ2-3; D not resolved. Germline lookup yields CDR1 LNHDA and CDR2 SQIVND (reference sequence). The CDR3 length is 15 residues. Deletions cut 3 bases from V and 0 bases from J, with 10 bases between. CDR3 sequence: CASSIDGLSTDTQYF. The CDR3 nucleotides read TGTGCCAGTAGTATTGACGGATTGAGCACAGATACGCAGTATTTT. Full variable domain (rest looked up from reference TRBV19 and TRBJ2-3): DGGITQSPKYLFRKEGQNVTLSCEQNLNHDAMYWYRQDPGQGLRLIYYSQIVNDFQKGDIAEGYSVSREKKESFPLTVTSAQKNPTAFYLCASSIDGLSTDTQYFGPGTRLTVL.

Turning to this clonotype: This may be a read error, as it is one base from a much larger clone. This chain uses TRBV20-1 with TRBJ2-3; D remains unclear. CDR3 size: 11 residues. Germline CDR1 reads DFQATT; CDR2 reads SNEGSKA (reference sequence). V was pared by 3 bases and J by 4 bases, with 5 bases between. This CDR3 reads CSASGSDTQYF. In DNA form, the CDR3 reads TGCAGTGCTAGCGGTTCAGATACGCAGTATTTT.

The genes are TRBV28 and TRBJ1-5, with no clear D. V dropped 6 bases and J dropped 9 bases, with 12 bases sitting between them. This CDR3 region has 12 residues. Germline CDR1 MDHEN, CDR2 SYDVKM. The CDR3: CASSRTGLPQHF. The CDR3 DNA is TGTGCCAGCAGCCGCACTGGGTTGCCCCAGCATTTT. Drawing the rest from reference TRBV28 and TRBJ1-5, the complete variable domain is DVKVTQSSRYLVKRTGEKVFLECVQDMDHENMFWYRQDPGLGLRLIYFSYDVKMKEKGDIPEGYSVSREKKERFSLILESASTNQTSMYLCASSRTGLPQHFGDGTRLSIL.

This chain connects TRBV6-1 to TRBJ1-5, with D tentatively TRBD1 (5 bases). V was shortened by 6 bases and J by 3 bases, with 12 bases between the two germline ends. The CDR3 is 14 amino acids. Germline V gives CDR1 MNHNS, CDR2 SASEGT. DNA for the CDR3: TGTGCCAGCAGCTTTGACAGATTCAATCAGCCCCAGCATTTT. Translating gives CASSFDRFNQPQHF.

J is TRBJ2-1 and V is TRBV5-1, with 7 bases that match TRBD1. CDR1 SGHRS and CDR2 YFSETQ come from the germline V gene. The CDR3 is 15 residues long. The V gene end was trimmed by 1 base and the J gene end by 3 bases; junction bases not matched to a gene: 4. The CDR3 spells CASSLRAGGYNEQFF. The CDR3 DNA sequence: TGCGCCAGCAGCTTGCGGGCAGGGGGCTACAATGAGCAGTTCTTC.

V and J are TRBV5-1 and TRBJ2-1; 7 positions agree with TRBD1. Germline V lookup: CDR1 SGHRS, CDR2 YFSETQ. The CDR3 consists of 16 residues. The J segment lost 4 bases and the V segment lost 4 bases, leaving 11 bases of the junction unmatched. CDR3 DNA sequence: TGCGCCAGCAGCCAGCTCCCCGGGACAGTATACAATGAGCAGTTCTTC. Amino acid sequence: CASSQLPGTVYNEQFF.

The DNA of the CDR3 is TGTGCCAGCAGCCACGCGGACCGGCTTCAAGGAAACACCATATATTTT. This sequence encodes CASSHADRLQGNTIYF. The rearrangement links TRBV3-1 to TRBJ1-3, with D hard to call. From germline, CDR1 is LGHDT and CDR2 YNNKEL (reference sequence). The CDR3 spans 16 residues. V lost 3 bases to trimming and J lost 4 bases, with 16 bases between them. Drawing the rest from reference TRBV3-1 and TRBJ1-3, the complete variable domain is DTAVSQTPKYLVTQMGNDKSIKCEQNLGHDTMYWYKQDSKKFLKIMFSYNNKELIINETVPNRFSPKSPDKAHLNLHINSLELGDSAVYFCASSHADRLQGNTIYFGEGSWLTVV.

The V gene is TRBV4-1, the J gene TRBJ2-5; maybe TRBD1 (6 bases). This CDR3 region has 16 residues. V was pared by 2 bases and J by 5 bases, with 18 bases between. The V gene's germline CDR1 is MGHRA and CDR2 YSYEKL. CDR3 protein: CASSQTGTLTPETQYF. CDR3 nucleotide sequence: TGCGCCAGCAGCCAAACAGGGACACTTACTCCGGAGACCCAGTACTTC.

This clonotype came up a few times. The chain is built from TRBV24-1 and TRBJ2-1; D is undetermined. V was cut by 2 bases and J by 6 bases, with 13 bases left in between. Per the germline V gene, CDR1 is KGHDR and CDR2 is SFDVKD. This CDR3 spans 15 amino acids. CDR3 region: CATSDYPTSSNEQFF. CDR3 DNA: TGTGCCACCAGTGATTACCCAACTTCTTCCAATGAGCAGTTCTTC.

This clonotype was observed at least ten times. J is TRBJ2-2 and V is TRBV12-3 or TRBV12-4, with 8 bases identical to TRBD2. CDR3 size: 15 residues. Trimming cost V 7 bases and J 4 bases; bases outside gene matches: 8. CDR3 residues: CASIGSGRVTGELFF. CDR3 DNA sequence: TGTGCCAGCATAGGAAGCGGGAGAGTCACCGGGGAGCTGTTTTTT.

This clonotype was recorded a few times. The CDR3 DNA sequence: TGTGCCAGCAGCTCCCCTGAGTACTACGAGCAGTACTTC. Protein sequence: CASSSPEYYEQYF. The rearrangement joins TRBV5-5 to TRBJ2-7; D is ambiguous. The length of the CDR3 is 13 residues. Germline CDR1 is SGHKS and CDR2 is YYEKEE (reference sequence). V gave up 3 bases and J gave up 3 bases, with 10 bases separating them. Full variable domain (rest looked up from reference TRBV5-5 and TRBJ2-7): DAGVTQSPTHLIKTRGQQVTLRCSPISGHKSVSWYQQVLGQGPQFIFQYYEKEERGRGNFPDRFSARQFPNYSSELNVNALLLGDSALYLCASSSPEYYEQYFGPGTRLTVT.

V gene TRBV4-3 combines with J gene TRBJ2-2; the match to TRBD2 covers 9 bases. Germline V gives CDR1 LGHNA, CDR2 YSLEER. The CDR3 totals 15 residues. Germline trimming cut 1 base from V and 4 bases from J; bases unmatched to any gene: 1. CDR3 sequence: CASSQGLAVTGELFF. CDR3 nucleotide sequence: TGCGCCAGCAGCCAAGGACTAGCGGTCACCGGGGAGCTGTTTTTT.

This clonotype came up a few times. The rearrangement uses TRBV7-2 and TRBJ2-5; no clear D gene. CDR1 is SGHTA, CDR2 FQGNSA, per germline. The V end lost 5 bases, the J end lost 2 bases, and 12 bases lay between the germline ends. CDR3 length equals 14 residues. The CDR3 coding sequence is TGTGCCAGCAGCCGTTATGGCCCTCAAGAGACCCAGTACTTC. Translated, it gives CASSRYGPQETQYF.

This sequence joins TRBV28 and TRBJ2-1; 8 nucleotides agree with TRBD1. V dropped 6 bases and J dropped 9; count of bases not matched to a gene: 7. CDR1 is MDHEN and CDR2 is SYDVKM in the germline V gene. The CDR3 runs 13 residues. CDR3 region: CASSRRQGREQFF. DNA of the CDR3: TGTGCCAGCAGCCGAAGACAGGGGCGTGAGCAGTTCTTC.

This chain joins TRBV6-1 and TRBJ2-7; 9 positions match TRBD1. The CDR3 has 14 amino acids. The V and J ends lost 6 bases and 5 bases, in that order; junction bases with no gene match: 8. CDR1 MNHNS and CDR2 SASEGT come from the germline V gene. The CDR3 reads CASSLGQGNHEQYF. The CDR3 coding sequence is TGTGCCAGCAGCTTGGGACAGGGTAACCACGAGCAGTACTTC.

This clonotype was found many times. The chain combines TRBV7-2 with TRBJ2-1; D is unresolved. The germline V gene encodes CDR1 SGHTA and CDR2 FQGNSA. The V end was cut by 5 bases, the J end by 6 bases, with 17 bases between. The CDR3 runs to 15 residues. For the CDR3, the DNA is TGTGCCAGCAGCCCCCGTAACCGGTTATCCAATGAGCAGTTCTTC. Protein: CASSPRNRLSNEQFF.

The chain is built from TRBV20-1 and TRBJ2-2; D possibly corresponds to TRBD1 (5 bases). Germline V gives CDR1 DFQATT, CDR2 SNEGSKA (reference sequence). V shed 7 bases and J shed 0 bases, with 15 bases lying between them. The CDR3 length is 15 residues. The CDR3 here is CSVRQGRANTGELFF. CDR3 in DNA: TGCAGTGTTAGGCAGGGTAGGGCGAACACCGGGGAGCTGTTTTTT.

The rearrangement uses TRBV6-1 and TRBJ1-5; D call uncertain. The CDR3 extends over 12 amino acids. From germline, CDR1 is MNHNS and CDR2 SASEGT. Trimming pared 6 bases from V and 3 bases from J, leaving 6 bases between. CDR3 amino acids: CASRWINQPQHF. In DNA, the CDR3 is TGTGCCAGCAGATGGATCAATCAGCCCCAGCATTTT.

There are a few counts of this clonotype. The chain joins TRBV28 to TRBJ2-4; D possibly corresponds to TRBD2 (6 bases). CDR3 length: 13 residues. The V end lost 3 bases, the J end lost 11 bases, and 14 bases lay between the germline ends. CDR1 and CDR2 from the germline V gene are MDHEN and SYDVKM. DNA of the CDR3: TGTGCCAGCAGTTTGTTACGGGGAGGTCTTCAGTACTTC. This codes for CASSLLRGGLQYF.

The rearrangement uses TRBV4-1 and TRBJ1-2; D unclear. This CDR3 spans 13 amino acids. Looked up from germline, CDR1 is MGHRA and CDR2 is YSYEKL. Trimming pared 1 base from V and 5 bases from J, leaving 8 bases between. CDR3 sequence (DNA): TGCGCCAGCAGCCAAGGTCCCCCTTATGGCTACACCTTC. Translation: CASSQGPPYGYTF.

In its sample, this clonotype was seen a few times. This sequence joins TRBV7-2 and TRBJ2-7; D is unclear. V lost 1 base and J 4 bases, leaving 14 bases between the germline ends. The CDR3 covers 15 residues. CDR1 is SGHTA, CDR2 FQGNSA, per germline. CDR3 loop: CASSLEYHGSYEQYF. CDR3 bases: TGTGCCAGCAGCTTAGAGTACCACGGCTCGTACGAGCAGTACTTC.

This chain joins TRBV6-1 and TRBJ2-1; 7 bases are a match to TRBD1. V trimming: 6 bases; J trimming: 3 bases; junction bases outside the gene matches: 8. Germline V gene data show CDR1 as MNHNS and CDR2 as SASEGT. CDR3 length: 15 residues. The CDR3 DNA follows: TGTGCCAGCAGGCCGAGGGGACAGAACTACAATGAGCAGTTCTTC. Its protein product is CASRPRGQNYNEQFF.

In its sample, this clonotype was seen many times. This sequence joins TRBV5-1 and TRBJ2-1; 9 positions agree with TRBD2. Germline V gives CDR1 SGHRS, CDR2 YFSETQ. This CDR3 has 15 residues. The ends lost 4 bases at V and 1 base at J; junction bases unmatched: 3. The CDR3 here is CASSISGSSYNEQFF. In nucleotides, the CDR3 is TGCGCCAGCAGCATTAGCGGGAGTTCCTACAATGAGCAGTTCTTC.

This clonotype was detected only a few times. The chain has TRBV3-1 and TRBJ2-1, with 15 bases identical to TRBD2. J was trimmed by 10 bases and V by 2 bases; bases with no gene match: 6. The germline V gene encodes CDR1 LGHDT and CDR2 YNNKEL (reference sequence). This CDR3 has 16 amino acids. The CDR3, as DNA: TGTGCCAGCAGCCAACCGGGACTAGCGGGAGGATCGGAGCAGTTCTTC. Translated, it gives CASSQPGLAGGSEQFF.

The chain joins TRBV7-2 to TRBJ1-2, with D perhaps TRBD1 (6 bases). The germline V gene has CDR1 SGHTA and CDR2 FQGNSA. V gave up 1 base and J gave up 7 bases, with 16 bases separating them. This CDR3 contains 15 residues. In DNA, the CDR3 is TGTGCCAGCAGCTTAGATGGGGGGCAAGTACGTGGCTACACCTTC. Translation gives CASSLDGGQVRGYTF.

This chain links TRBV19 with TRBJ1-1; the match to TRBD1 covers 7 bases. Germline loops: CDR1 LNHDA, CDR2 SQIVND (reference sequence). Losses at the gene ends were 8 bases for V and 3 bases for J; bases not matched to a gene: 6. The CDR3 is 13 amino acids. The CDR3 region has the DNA TGTGCCAGTGCCGGGACAGTGTACACTGAAGCTTTCTTT. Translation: CASAGTVYTEAFF.

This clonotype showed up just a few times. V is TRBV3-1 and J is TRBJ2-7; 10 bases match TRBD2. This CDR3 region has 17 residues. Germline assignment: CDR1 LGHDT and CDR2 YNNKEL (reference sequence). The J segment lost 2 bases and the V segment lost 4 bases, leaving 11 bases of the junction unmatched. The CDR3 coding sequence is TGTGCCAGCAGCCCTCGAGGGACTAGCGCTATTGCCTACGAGCAGTACTTC. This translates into CASSPRGTSAIAYEQYF.

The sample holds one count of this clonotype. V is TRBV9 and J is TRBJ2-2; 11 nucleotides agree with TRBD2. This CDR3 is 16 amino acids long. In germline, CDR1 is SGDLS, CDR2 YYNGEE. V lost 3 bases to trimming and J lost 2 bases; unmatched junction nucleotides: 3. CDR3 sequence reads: CASSERLAGNTGELFF. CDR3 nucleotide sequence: TGTGCCAGCAGCGAGCGACTAGCGGGAAACACCGGGGAGCTGTTTTTT.

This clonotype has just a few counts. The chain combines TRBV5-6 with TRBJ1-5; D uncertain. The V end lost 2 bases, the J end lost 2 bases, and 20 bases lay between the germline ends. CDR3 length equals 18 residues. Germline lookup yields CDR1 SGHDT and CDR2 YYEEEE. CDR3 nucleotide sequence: TGTGCCAGCAGCTTAACCCGCGGAATACTAACGGGCAATCAGCCCCAGCATTTT. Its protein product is CASSLTRGILTGNQPQHF.

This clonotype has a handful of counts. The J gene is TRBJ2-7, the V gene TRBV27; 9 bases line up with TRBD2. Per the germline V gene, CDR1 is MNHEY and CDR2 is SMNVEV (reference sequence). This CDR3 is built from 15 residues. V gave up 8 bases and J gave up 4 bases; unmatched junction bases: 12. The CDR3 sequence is CASSIAGEAPYEQYF. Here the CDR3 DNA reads TGTGCCAGCTCAATAGCGGGAGAGGCCCCTTACGAGCAGTACTTC.

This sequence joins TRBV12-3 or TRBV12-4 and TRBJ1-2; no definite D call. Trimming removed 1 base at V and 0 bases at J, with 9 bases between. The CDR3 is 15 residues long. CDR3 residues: CASSLGRPTNYGYTF. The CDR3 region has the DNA TGTGCCAGCAGTTTAGGCAGACCAACTAACTATGGCTACACCTTC.

The CDR3 region has the DNA TGTGCCAGTAGTACGACAGGAAACTCCTACAATGAGCAGTTCTTC. It encodes CASSTTGNSYNEQFF. This sequence joins TRBV19 and TRBJ2-1; perhaps TRBD1 as D (6 bases). Germline V CDR1 and CDR2: LNHDA, SQIVND (reference sequence). The CDR3 extends over 15 amino acids. V lost 4 bases and J 0 bases, leaving 10 bases between the germline ends.